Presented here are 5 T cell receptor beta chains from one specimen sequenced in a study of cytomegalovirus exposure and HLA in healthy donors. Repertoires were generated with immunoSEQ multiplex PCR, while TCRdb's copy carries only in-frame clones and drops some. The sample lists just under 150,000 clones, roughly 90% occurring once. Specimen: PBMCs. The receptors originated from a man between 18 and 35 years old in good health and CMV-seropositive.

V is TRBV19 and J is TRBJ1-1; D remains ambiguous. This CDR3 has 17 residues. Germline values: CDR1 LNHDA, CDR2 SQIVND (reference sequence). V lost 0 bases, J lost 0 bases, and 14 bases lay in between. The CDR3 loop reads CASSIDLLPGMNTEAFF. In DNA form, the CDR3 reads TGTGCCAGTAGTATAGATCTATTACCGGGGATGAACACTGAAGCTTTCTTT.

The DNA for the CDR3 is TGTGCCAGCAGCTTTATTGGTTCCGGGACTAGCTACGAGCAGTACTTC. Amino acids: CASSFIGSGTSYEQYF. The V call is TRBV5-4, the J call TRBJ2-7; TRBD2 agrees at 8 bases. Losses at the gene ends were 2 bases for V and 3 bases for J; bases not matched to a gene: 10. Germline CDR1 SGHNT, CDR2 YYREEE (reference sequence). The CDR3 length is 16 residues.

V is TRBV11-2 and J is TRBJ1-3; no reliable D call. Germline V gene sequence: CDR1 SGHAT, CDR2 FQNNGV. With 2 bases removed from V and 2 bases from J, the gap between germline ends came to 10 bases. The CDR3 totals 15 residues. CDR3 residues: CASSLLRAAGNTIYF. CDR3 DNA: TGTGCCAGCAGCTTATTGCGCGCGGCTGGAAACACCATATATTTT.

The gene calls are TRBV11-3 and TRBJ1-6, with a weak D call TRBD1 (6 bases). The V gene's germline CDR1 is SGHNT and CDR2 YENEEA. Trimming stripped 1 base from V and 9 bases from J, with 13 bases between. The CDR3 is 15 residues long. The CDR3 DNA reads TGTGCCAGCAGCTTAGTATCAGGGGTGAGTTCACCCCTCCACTTT. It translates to CASSLVSGVSSPLHF.

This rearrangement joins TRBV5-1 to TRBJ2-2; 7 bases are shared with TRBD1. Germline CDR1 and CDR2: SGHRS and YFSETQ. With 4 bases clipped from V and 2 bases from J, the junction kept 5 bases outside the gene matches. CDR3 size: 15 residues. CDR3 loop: CASSHGTENTGELFF. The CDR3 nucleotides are TGCGCCAGCAGCCACGGGACAGAAAACACCGGGGAGCTGTTTTTT.